This TCR beta chain was obtained from a study of blood T cell repertoires in COVID-19. Overall study context: Acute-phase and convalescent COVID-19 samples originated in the United States, Italy and Spain. PBMCs, B-cell-depleted T cells, or T cells were the source of the cDNA or gDNA that made up the material.

Only one count was recorded for this clone. Authors' processing steps: The authors estimated nucleated cell counts from reference gene primer amplification. Clones were sequenced by immunoSEQ multiplex PCR, and TCRdb holds only the in-frame ones, with some missing. V, J and clone size are those of that table, while D and trimming were read from the DNA. Of some 150,000 clones listed, approximately 78% are singletons. The material sequenced was peripheral blood. The TCR originated in an elderly man with acute or convalescent COVID-19.

This chain's CDR3 is CARTITGGSYEQYV. The CDR3, as DNA: TGTGCCAGGACGATAACAGGGGGCTCCTACGAGCAGTACGTC. The gene calls are TRBV19 and TRBJ2-7, with 8 bases lining up with TRBD1. Germline V gene lookup returns CDR1 LNHDA and CDR2 SQIVND (reference sequence). Trimming at V came to 9 bases and at J to 0 bases, leaving 7 bases not matched to a gene. The CDR3 is 14 amino acids.